This T cell receptor beta chain is drawn from a study of early T cells in non-severe SARS-CoV-2 infection. Overall study: Sequencing input comprised bulk RNA from unsorted whole blood; chain pairing was not available. Whole-study results and caveats: The study's VDJdb matching favored anti-spike CD8 responses and missed private and CD4 specificities.

Individual cDNA molecules received unique molecular identifiers during library preparation. TCRdb re-analysed the 5' RACE reads in MiXCR, keeping a single row per CDR3 protein. The sample lists under 70,000 distinct CDR3 sequences; about 16% were seen once. This clonotype has a count of ten or more. Its antigen remains unidentified. CDR3 size: 15 residues. Unmatched junction bases numbered 7, after V lost 1 base and J lost 5 bases. Germline assignment: CDR1 SGHRS and CDR2 YFSETQ. This chain uses TRBV5-1 with TRBJ1-1; TRBD1 matches at 8 bases. This specimen was whole blood, taken at baseline. The clonotype was recovered from an adult who was a healthcare worker with PCR-confirmed SARS-CoV-2 infection or an uninfected control (not recorded which). CDR3 in DNA: TGCGCCAGCAGCTTGCAGGGGGCTGAGGGTACTGAAGCTTTCTTT. It yields the protein CASSLQGAEGTEAFF.